This T cell receptor beta chain was retrieved from a study of blood T cell repertoires in COVID-19. Assay: immunoSEQ multiplex PCR; the TCRdb copy retains only in-frame clones and omits some. The data show 290,000 or so clones, with more than 85% seen just once and about 2.2% held by the top ten. This clone was counted a single time. Germline V lookup: CDR1 LNHDA, CDR2 SQIVND (reference sequence). The CDR3 contains 15 residues. V gave up 8 bases and J gave up 0 bases, with 14 bases separating them. The sequence derives from a woman aged 30 to 39 with COVID-19, enrolled during active disease. Sequenced material: peripheral blood. V gene TRBV19 combines with J gene TRBJ1-5, with D possibly being TRBD1 (5 bases). The CDR3 reads CASSKGTPSNQPQHF. The CDR3 coding sequence is TGTGCCAGTTCTAAAGGGACTCCTAGCAATCAGCCCCAGCATTTT.